This T cell receptor (beta chain) was observed in a study of blood T cell repertoires in COVID-19. In the original processing: Counts of nucleated cells, estimated from reference gene primer amplification, were obtained. Assay: immunoSEQ multiplex PCR; the TCRdb copy retains only in-frame clones and omits some. V and J calls plus clone size are reproduced from that table; the DNA served to infer D and trimming. The sample includes hundreds of thousands of clones, about nine tenths of them seen just once. V was clipped by 0 bases and J by 1 base; unmatched bases: 2. Germline assignment: CDR1 LGHDT and CDR2 YNNKEL (reference sequence). The CDR3 is 16 amino acids. Symptom resolution, clearance, or two negative PCRs marked the recovered donors of Cohort 3.

The rearrangement uses TRBV3-1 (or the pseudogene TRBV3-2) and TRBJ2-3, with 9 bases fitting TRBD2. This clonotype was sampled from a man between 35 and 55 years old who had recovered from COVID-19. What was sequenced was PBMCs or T cells enriched from blood (not recorded which). In nucleotides, the CDR3 is TGTGCCAGCAGCCAAGATCAGCGGGGGGGCACAGATACGCAGTATTTT. Its translation: CASSQDQRGGTDTQYF.